The 10 T cell receptor beta chains reported below all come from one sample, sequenced in a study of T cells in Graves' hyperthyroidism and ophthalmopathy. RNA transcripts gave rise to amplified TCR beta CDR3 regions. Using the HTBI primer set, a first-round RT-PCR was run on the TCR CDR3. Each CDR3 protein is one row after TCRdb ran MiXCR on the multiplex PCR reads. The table has just under 750,000 distinct CDR3 sequences, about a third seen once. The sequenced sample consisted of blood. Source of these receptors: a woman between 40 and 55 years old with Graves' hyperthyroidism.

This clonotype was counted at least ten times. This chain connects TRBV7-2 to TRBJ2-6; D may be TRBD1 (5 bases). From germline, CDR1 is SGHTA and CDR2 FQGNSA. The length of the CDR3 is 15 residues. Trimming shortened V by 4 bases and J by 2 bases, and 9 bases separated the two germline ends. The CDR3 sequence: CASSSQVAGANVLTF. The CDR3 DNA follows: TGTGCCAGCAGCTCACAGGTGGCTGGGGCCAACGTCCTGACTTTC.

This clonotype was recorded at least ten times. This chain uses TRBV6-2 or TRBV6-3 with TRBJ2-7, with D perhaps TRBD2 (5 bases). V dropped 3 bases and J dropped 5 bases, with 11 bases sitting between them. Looked up from germline, CDR1 is MNHEY and CDR2 is SVGEGT. The CDR3 is 13 residues long. For the CDR3, the DNA is TGTGCCAGCAGTTATCGAGGACTGGACGAGCAGTACTTC. Translated: CASSYRGLDEQYF.

Comment on this clonotype: Possible read error: a much larger clone is one base away. The CDR3 loop reads CASSQEANTIYF. In DNA form, the CDR3 reads TGCGCCAGCAGCCAAGAAGCAAACACCATATATTTT. The chain couples TRBV4-1 to TRBJ1-3; D gene uncertain. Deletions cut 0 bases from V and 6 bases from J, with 3 bases between. The CDR3 loop spans 12 amino acids. Germline assignment: CDR1 MGHRA and CDR2 YSYEKL.

This clonotype has just a few counts. The chain joins TRBV12-3 or TRBV12-4 to TRBJ2-5; a weak D match, TRBD1 (5 bases). Trimming shortened V by 2 bases and J by 5 bases, and 15 bases separated the two germline ends. This CDR3 comprises 15 residues. The CDR3 DNA sequence: TGTGCCAGCAGTTTAACGGGCCAGGGTGGGGAGACCCAGTACTTC. Protein: CASSLTGQGGETQYF.

This clonotype was counted between two and nine times. The V call is TRBV24-1, the J call TRBJ2-7; no reliable D call. The germline V gene has CDR1 KGHDR and CDR2 SFDVKD. This CDR3 is 12 amino acids long. V dropped 4 bases and J dropped 5 bases, with 8 bases sitting between them. CDR3 loop: CATSDRAHEQYF. The CDR3 coding sequence is TGTGCCACCAGTGACCGGGCCCACGAGCAGTACTTC.

This clonotype has a single count. One end of the junction is discordant with germline, which a read error may explain. The chain carries TRBV6-5 and TRBJ1-3, with a tentative D call TRBD1 (5 bases). CDR3 length: 18 amino acids. The germline gives CDR1 MNHEY, CDR2 SVGAGI. CDR3 DNA: TGTGCCAGCAGTTACTCCCCAAGACAGTGGATCTCTGGAAACACCATACATTTT. Translated: CASSYSPRQWISGNTIHF.

The J gene is TRBJ1-2, the V gene TRBV6-5, with D unresolved. Germline CDR1 MNHEY, CDR2 SVGAGI. The CDR3 is 13 amino acids. V was shortened by 6 bases and J by 4 bases, with 12 bases between the two germline ends. The CDR3 DNA sequence: TGTGCCAGCAGCCCTGGGATCTTCTATGGCTACACCTTC. Protein: CASSPGIFYGYTF.

The rearrangement uses TRBV7-9 and TRBJ1-5; 11 bases are a match to TRBD1. The ends lost 5 bases at V and 8 bases at J; junction bases unmatched: 8. This CDR3 comprises 15 residues. Germline CDR1 and CDR2: SEHNR and FQNEAQ (reference sequence). In nucleotides, the CDR3 is TGTGCCAGCAGCCCCGGGACAGGGGGTGTGGAGCCCCAGCATTTT. The encoded protein is CASSPGTGGVEPQHF.

This clonotype came up many times. This chain uses TRBV12-3 or TRBV12-4 with TRBJ2-7; D gene unclear. Trimming left V 5 bases short and J 5 bases short, with 7 bases between. The CDR3 runs 11 residues. In DNA form, the CDR3 reads TGTGCCAGCAGTAAGACCCACGAGCAGTACTTC. Amino acid sequence: CASSKTHEQYF.

This clonotype was picked up many times. V usage is TRBV15 and J usage is TRBJ1-1; 8 bases match TRBD1. CDR3 size: 17 residues. Germline CDR1 and CDR2: LNHNV and YYDKDF (reference sequence). V shed 1 base, J shed 0 bases, and the junction held 7 bases outside the gene matches. This chain's CDR3 is CATSRGGQGPLNTEAFF. The CDR3 region has the DNA TGTGCCACCAGCAGAGGAGGACAGGGTCCTTTGAACACTGAAGCTTTCTTT.